The 5 T cell receptor beta chains below were found in one sample sequenced in a study of early T cells in non-severe SARS-CoV-2 infection. MiXCR was run by TCRdb on the 5' RACE reads, yielding one entry per CDR3 protein. This table has some 70,000 distinct CDR3 sequences, over 4% appearing once. The source material was whole blood. The source of these receptors is an adult who was a healthcare worker with PCR-confirmed SARS-CoV-2 infection or an uninfected control (not recorded which).

This clonotype has at least ten counts. V is TRBV20-1 and J is TRBJ2-7; the match to TRBD1 covers 8 bases. J lost 3 bases, V lost 6 bases, and 10 bases had no gene match. The CDR3 runs 14 residues. Per germline, CDR1 DFQATT and CDR2 SNEGSKA (reference sequence). The CDR3 loop is CSAPTGGRYYEQYF. In DNA form, the CDR3 reads TGCAGTGCCCCTACAGGGGGGAGATACTACGAGCAGTACTTC.

V is TRBV7-9 and J is TRBJ2-5; 9 bases agree with TRBD1. V was clipped by 5 bases and J by 5 bases; unmatched bases: 12. The CDR3 contains 16 residues. Germline V gene data show CDR1 as SEHNR and CDR2 as FQNEAQ (reference sequence). CDR3 sequence reads: CASSHRDRELIETQYF. Here the CDR3 DNA reads TGTGCCAGCAGCCACCGGGACAGGGAACTAATTGAGACCCAGTACTTC.

This chain joins TRBV2 and TRBJ2-7, with TRBD1 as a possible D gene (6 bases). The CDR3 is made up of 14 amino acids. The V gene's germline CDR1 is SNHLY and CDR2 FYNNEI. V shed 2 bases and J shed 6 bases, with 14 bases lying between them. CDR3 bases: TGTGCCAGCAGTGAATCACAGGGTGTCGGCGAGCAGTACTTC. It is translated as CASSESQGVGEQYF.

This chain connects TRBV27 to TRBJ1-1; unclear D gene. Germline CDR1 reads MNHEY; CDR2 reads SMNVEV (reference sequence). This CDR3 contains 15 residues. The V end was cut by 8 bases, the J end by 0 bases, with 16 bases between. CDR3: CASPRGYCMNTEAFF. The CDR3 DNA reads TGTGCCAGCCCTCGGGGTTATTGCATGAACACTGAAGCTTTCTTT.

In its sample, this clonotype was seen many times. The chain links TRBV6-1 to TRBJ2-3, with 8 bases lining up with TRBD1. In germline, CDR1 is MNHNS, CDR2 SASEGT. The V gene end was trimmed by 10 bases and the J gene end by 6 bases; junction bases not matched to a gene: 9. This CDR3 region has 13 residues. As DNA, the CDR3 is TGTGCCATACGACAGGGGCCCAGGGATACGCAGTATTTT. It is translated as CAIRQGPRDTQYF.